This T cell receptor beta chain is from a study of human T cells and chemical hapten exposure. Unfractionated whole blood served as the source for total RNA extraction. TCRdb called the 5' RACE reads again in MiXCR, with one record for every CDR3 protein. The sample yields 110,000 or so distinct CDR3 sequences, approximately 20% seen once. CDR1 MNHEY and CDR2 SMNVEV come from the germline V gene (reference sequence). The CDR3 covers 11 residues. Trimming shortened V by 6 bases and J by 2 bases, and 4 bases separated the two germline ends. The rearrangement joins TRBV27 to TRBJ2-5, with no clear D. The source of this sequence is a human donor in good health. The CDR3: CASRQQETQYF. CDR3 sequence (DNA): TGTGCCAGCAGACAGCAAGAGACCCAGTACTTC.